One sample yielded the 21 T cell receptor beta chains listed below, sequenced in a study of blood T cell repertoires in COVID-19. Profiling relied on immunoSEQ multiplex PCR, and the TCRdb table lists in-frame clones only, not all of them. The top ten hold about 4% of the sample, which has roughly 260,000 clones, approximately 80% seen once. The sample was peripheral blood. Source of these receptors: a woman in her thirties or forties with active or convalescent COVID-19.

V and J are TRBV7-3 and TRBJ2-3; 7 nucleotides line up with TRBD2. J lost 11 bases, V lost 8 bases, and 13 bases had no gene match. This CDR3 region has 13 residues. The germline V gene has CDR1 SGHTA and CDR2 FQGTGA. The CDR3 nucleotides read TGTGCCAGCTATCGGGCTAGCGGTTGGAAGCAGTATTTT. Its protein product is CASYRASGWKQYF.

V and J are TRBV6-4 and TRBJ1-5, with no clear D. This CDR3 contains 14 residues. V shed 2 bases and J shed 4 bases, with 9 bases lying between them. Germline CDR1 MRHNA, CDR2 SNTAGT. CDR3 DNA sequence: TGTGCCAGCAGTGACACACACACGAATCAGCCCCAGCATTTT. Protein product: CASSDTHTNQPQHF.

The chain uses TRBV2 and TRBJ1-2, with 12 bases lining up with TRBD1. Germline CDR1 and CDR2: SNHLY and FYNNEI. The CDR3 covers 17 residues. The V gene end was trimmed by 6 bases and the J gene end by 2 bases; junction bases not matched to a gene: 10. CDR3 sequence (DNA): TGTGCCAGCAGGGCCGGGACAGGGGGCAACGTAAACTATGGCTACACCTTC. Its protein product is CASRAGTGGNVNYGYTF.

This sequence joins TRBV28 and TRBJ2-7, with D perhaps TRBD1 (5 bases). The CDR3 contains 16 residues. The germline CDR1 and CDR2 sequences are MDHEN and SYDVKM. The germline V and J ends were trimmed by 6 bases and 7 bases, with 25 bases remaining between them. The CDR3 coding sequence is TGTGCCAGCAGAAGCCCCGGCAGGGCCAGAGGATGGGAGCAGTACTTC. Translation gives CASRSPGRARGWEQYF.

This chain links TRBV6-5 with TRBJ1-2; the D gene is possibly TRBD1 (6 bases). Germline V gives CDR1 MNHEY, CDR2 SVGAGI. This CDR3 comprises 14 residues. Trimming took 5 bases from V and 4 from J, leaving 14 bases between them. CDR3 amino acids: CASSPTGSGYGYTF. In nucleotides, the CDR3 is TGTGCCAGCAGTCCAACAGGGTCAGGCTATGGCTACACCTTC.

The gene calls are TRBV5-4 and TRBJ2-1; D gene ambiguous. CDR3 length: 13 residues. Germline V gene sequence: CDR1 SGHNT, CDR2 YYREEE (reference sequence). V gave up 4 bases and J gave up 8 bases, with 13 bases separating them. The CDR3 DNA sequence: TGTGCCAGCAGCCCTGTTAGTGTGGATGAGCAGTTCTTC. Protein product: CASSPVSVDEQFF.

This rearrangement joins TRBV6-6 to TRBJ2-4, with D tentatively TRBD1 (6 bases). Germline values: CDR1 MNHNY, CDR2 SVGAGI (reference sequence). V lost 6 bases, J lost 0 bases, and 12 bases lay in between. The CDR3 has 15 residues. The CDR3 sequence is CASSEGGLAKNIQYF. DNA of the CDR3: TGTGCCAGCAGCGAAGGGGGTCTAGCCAAAAACATTCAGTACTTC.

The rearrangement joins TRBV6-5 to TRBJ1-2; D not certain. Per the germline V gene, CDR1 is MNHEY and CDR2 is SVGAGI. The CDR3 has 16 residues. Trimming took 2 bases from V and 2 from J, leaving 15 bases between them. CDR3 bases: TGTGCCAGCAGTTACGCCCAGACACGCGGGAACTATGGCTACACCTTC. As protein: CASSYAQTRGNYGYTF.

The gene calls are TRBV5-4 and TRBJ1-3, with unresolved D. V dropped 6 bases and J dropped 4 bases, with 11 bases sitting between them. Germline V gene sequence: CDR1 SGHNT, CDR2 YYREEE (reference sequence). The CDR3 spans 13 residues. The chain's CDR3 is CASNPSGGNTIYF. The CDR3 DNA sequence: TGTGCCAGCAACCCGAGCGGGGGAAACACCATATATTTT. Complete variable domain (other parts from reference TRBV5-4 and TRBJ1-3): ETGVTQSPTHLIKTRGQQVTLRCSSQSGHNTVSWYQQALGQGPQFIFQYYREEENGRGNFPPRFSGLQFPNYSSELNVNALELDDSALYLCASNPSGGNTIYFGEGSWLTVV.

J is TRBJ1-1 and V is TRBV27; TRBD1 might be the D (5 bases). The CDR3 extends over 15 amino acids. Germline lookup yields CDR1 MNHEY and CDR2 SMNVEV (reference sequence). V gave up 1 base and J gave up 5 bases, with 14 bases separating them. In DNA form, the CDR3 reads TGTGCCAGCAGTTTATTCGGCCAGGGAGGAACTGAAGCTTTCTTT. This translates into CASSLFGQGGTEAFF.

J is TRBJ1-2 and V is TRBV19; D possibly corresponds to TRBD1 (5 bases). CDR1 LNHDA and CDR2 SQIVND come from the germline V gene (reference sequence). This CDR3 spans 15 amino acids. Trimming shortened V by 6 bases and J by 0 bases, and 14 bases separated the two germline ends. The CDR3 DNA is TGTGCCAGTAGCCGTCCTGGGGCTACTAACTATGGCTACACCTTC. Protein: CASSRPGATNYGYTF.

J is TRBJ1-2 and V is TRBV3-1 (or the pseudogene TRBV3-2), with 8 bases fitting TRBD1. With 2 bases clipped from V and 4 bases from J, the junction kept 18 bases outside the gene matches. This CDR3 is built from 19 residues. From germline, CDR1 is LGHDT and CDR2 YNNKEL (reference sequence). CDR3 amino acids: CASSQFRGTGLAFGYGYTF. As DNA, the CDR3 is TGTGCCAGCAGCCAATTTAGGGGGACAGGACTCGCCTTTGGCTATGGCTACACCTTC.

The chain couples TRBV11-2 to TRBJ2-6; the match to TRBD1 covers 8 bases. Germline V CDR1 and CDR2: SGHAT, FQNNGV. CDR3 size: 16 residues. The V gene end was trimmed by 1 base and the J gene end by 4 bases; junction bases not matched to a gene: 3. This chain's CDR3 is CASSLGQGAGANVLTF. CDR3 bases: TGTGCCAGCAGCTTAGGGCAGGGGGCCGGGGCCAACGTCCTGACTTTC.

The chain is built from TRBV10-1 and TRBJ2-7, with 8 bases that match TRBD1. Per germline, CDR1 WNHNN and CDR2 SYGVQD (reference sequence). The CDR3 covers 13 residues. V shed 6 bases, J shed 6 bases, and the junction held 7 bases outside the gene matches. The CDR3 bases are TGCGCCAGCAGCAAGGACAGGGCCGGCGAGCAGTACGTC. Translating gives CASSKDRAGEQYV.

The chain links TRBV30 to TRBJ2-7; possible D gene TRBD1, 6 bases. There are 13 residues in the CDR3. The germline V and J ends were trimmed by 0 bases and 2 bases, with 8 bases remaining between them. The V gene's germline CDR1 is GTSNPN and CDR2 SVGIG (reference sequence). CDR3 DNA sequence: TGTGCCTGGAGTGTACAGGGAGCCTACGAGCAGTACGTC. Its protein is CAWSVQGAYEQYV.

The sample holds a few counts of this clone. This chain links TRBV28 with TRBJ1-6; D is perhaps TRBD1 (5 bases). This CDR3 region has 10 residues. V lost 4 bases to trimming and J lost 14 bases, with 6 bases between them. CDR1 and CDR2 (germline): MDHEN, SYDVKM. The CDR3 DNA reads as TGTGCCAGCAGTTCACAGGCCCTCCACTTT. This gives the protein CASSSQALHF. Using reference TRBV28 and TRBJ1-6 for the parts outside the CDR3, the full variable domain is DVKVTQSSRYLVKRTGEKVFLECVQDMDHENMFWYRQDPGLGLRLIYFSYDVKMKEKGDIPEGYSVSREKKERFSLILESASTNQTSMYLCASSSQALHFGNGTRLTVT.

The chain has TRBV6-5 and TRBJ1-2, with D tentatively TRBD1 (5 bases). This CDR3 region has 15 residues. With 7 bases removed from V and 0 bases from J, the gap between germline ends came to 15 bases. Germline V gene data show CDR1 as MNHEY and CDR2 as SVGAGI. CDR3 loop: CASNKVRGTNYGYTF. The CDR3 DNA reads TGTGCCAGCAACAAGGTCCGGGGGACTAACTATGGCTACACCTTC.

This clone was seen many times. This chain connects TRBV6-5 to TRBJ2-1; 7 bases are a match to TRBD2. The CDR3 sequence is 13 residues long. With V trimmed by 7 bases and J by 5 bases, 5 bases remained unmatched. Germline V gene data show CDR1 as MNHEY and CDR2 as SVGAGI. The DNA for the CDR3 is TGTGCCAGCAACAACGGGGGGAACAATGAGCAGTTCTTC. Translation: CASNNGGNNEQFF.

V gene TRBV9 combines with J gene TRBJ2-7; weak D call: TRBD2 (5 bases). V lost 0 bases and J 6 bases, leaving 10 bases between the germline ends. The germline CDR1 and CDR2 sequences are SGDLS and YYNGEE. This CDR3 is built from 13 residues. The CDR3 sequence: CASSVVEGSEQYV. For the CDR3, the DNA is TGTGCCAGCAGCGTAGTCGAGGGATCCGAGCAGTACGTC.

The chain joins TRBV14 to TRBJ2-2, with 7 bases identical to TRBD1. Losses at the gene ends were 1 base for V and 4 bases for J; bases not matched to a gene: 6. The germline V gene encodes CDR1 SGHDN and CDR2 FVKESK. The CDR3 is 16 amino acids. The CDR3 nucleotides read TGTGCCAGCAGCCAAGGGACAGGAGTGCGCACCGGGGAGCTGTTTTTT. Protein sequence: CASSQGTGVRTGELFF.

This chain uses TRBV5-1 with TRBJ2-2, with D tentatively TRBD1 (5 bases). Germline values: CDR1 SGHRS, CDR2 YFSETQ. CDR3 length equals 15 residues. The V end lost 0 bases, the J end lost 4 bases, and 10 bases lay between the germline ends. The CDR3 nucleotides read TGCGCCAGCAGCTTGGATCAGGGTTTCACCGGGGAGCTGTTTTTT. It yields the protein CASSLDQGFTGELFF. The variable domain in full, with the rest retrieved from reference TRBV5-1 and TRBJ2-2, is KAGVTQTPRYLIKTRGQQVTLSCSPISGHRSVSWYQQTPGQGLQFLFEYFSETQRNKGNFPGRFSGRQFSNSRSEMNVSTLELGDSALYLCASSLDQGFTGELFFGEGSRLTVL.